The 21 T cell receptor beta chains given below trace back to one sample, sequenced in a study of blood T cells in healthy people across ages. Primed by a sample-barcoded 5' primer and a J-beta primer mix, a second PCR proceeded for about 7 to 12 cycles. TCRdb analysed the 5' RACE reads with MiXCR anew, one entry per CDR3 protein. The data contain approximately 850,000 distinct CDR3 sequences, about three fifths of them singletons. The sequenced sample was blood. The source of these receptors is a young man in good health.

The rearrangement links TRBV10-3 to TRBJ2-5; 9 bases map to TRBD1. The J call may be mistaken, given a closer DNA end match to TRBJ2-7. The CDR3 is made up of 14 amino acids. The germline CDR1 and CDR2 sequences are ENHRY and SYGVKD. DNA of the CDR3: TGTGCCATCAGGGGACAGGGAGGGAACTACGAGCAGTACTTC. Protein sequence: CAIRGQGGNYEQYF.

The V gene is TRBV6-1, the J gene TRBJ1-1; 8 bases align to TRBD1. J lost 6 bases, V lost 10 bases, and 13 bases had no gene match. The CDR3 has 14 amino acids. Germline assignment: CDR1 MNHNS and CDR2 SASEGT. This CDR3 reads CATRPPGQAPEAFF. The CDR3 bases are TGTGCCACCAGACCTCCGGGACAGGCCCCTGAAGCTTTCTTT.

V gene TRBV5-1 combines with J gene TRBJ1-2, with 10 bases lining up with TRBD1. CDR1 and CDR2 from the germline V gene are SGHRS and YFSETQ. The CDR3 contains 14 residues. Trimming at V came to 4 bases and at J to 6 bases, leaving 6 bases not matched to a gene. The CDR3 region has the DNA TGCGCCAGCAGCCCCGGGACAGGGGATGATGGCTACACCTTC. Translating it yields CASSPGTGDDGYTF. Full variable domain (missing parts from reference TRBV5-1 and TRBJ1-2): KAGVTQTPRYLIKTRGQQVTLSCSPISGHRSVSWYQQTPGQGLQFLFEYFSETQRNKGNFPGRFSGRQFSNSRSEMNVSTLELGDSALYLCASSPGTGDDGYTFGSGTRLTVV.

This chain links TRBV28 with TRBJ2-4; 9 bases are a match to TRBD2. Germline-derived CDR1 and CDR2 are MDHEN and SYDVKM. V was pared by 7 bases and J by 8 bases, with 9 bases of the junction left unmatched. The CDR3 is 14 amino acids. CDR3 coding DNA: TGTGCCAGCACACTTGGTAGCGGGGGCCACATTCAGTACTTC. This gives the protein CASTLGSGGHIQYF.

The V call is TRBV19, the J call TRBJ2-5; 8 bases are a match to TRBD1. V shed 5 bases and J 5 bases; nucleotides not matched to a gene: 7. The CDR3 consists of 14 residues. Germline loops: CDR1 LNHDA, CDR2 SQIVND (reference sequence). CDR3 loop: CASSSGGHWETQYF. CDR3 sequence (DNA): TGTGCCAGTAGTTCAGGGGGCCATTGGGAGACCCAGTACTTC. Full variable domain (missing parts from reference TRBV19 and TRBJ2-5): DGGITQSPKYLFRKEGQNVTLSCEQNLNHDAMYWYRQDPGQGLRLIYYSQIVNDFQKGDIAEGYSVSREKKESFPLTVTSAQKNPTAFYLCASSSGGHWETQYFGPGTRLLVL.

This clonotype showed up just once. The gene calls are TRBV11-3 and TRBJ2-5; D unresolved. V dropped 4 bases and J dropped 4 bases, with 13 bases sitting between them. Germline lookup yields CDR1 SGHNT and CDR2 YENEEA. The CDR3 is made up of 14 amino acids. The CDR3 DNA reads as TGTGCCAGCAGCTCCTCGGACGGCCGAGAGACCCAGTACTTC. Translation: CASSSSDGRETQYF. The full variable domain, in which reference TRBV11-3 and TRBJ2-5 provide the parts outside the CDR3, is EAGVVQSPRYKIIEKKQPVAFWCNPISGHNTLYWYLQNLGQGPELLIRYENEEAVDDSQLPKDRFSAERLKGVDSTLKIQPAELGDSAVYLCASSSSDGRETQYFGPGTRLLVL.

The CDR3 DNA sequence: TGTGCCAGCAGCCGCCTAGCGGGGGGGCGCACAGATACGCAGTATTTT. This translates into CASSRLAGGRTDTQYF. The chain has TRBV11-2 and TRBJ2-3; 12 bases line up with TRBD2. Germline CDR1 is SGHAT and CDR2 is FQNNGV. V shed 5 bases, J shed 1 base, and the junction held 4 bases outside the gene matches. The CDR3 is made up of 16 amino acids.

The chain employs TRBV20-1 and TRBJ2-7; a possible D gene is TRBD1 (7 bases). V lost 3 bases and J 0 bases, leaving 18 bases between the germline ends. The germline V gene has CDR1 DFQATT and CDR2 SNEGSKA (reference sequence). This CDR3 has 16 amino acids. The CDR3 coding sequence is TGCAGTGCTAGTTCGTCAGGGGGTAGCGGCTCCTACGAGCAGTACTTC. Amino acid sequence: CSASSSGGSGSYEQYF.

The sample holds a few counts of this clonotype. The chain uses TRBV7-6 and TRBJ2-1; 8 bases are shared with TRBD1. J gave up 9 bases and V 5 bases, and 9 bases lay outside the gene matches. The CDR3 runs to 14 residues. Germline V lookup: CDR1 SGHVS, CDR2 FNYEAQ. The DNA of the CDR3 is TGTGCCAGCAGCCAGAACCAGGGGGCTAGTGAGCAGTTCTTC. Translating gives CASSQNQGASEQFF.

V and J are TRBV28 and TRBJ2-7; D remains ambiguous. CDR1 MDHEN and CDR2 SYDVKM come from the germline V gene. This CDR3 region has 14 residues. V lost 6 bases to trimming and J lost 2 bases, with 14 bases between them. The CDR3 nucleotides are TGTGCCAGCAGCCCTATGGCGGAACCCTACGAGCAGTACTTC. Encoded protein: CASSPMAEPYEQYF.

This chain links TRBV29-1 with TRBJ2-1; a weak D match, TRBD1 (5 bases). V was clipped by 3 bases and J by 7 bases, with 19 bases between them. The CDR3 covers 15 residues. Germline CDR1 reads SQVTM; CDR2 reads ANQGSEA. CDR3 coding DNA: TGCAGCGTTGAGGGCAGGGAAGGTAGTATGAATGAGCAGTTCTTC. This gives the protein CSVEGREGSMNEQFF.

The chain recombines TRBV20-1 with TRBJ2-4, with 8 bases aligning to TRBD2. The V gene end was trimmed by 1 base and the J gene end by 1 base; junction bases not matched to a gene: 6. CDR3 size: 16 residues. Germline V gene lookup returns CDR1 DFQATT and CDR2 SNEGSKA (reference sequence). The CDR3 region is CSARVVGRVAKNIQYF. The CDR3 bases are TGCAGTGCTAGAGTTGTCGGGAGGGTGGCCAAAAACATTCAGTACTTC.

This clonotype came up many times. V usage is TRBV29-1 and J usage is TRBJ2-7; 14 bases are a match to TRBD2. This CDR3 is 14 amino acids long. The germline V gene encodes CDR1 SQVTM and CDR2 ANQGSEA. The V segment lost 3 bases and the J segment 3 bases; nucleotides outside the gene matches: 1. In DNA, the CDR3 is TGCAGCGTTGAGGGACTAGCGGGAGACTACGAGCAGTACTTC. It specifies CSVEGLAGDYEQYF.

This clonotype was counted only a few times. The rearrangement joins TRBV2 to TRBJ1-1; unclear D gene. Trimming took off 0 bases at V and 7 bases at J, with 12 bases between the two ends. Per the germline V gene, CDR1 is SNHLY and CDR2 is FYNNEI. This CDR3 contains 14 residues. CDR3 residues: CASSEALAWGEAFF. CDR3 coding DNA: TGTGCCAGCAGTGAAGCGCTTGCTTGGGGTGAAGCTTTCTTT.

This chain links TRBV4-2 with TRBJ2-6, with no clear D. V was cut by 3 bases and J by 4 bases, with 10 bases left in between. The germline V gene has CDR1 LGHNA and CDR2 YNFKEQ. This CDR3 is built from 15 residues. The CDR3 DNA reads TGTGCCAGCAGCCAGGTGGTAACAGGGGCCAACGTCCTGACTTTC. Its protein is CASSQVVTGANVLTF.

CDR3 nucleotide sequence: TGTGCCAGCAGCTTAGTCTCTGGGTTGGCTGATACGCAGTATTTT. Its translation: CASSLVSGLADTQYF. The chain joins TRBV7-9 to TRBJ2-3, with D unresolved. The CDR3 has 15 amino acids. The germline V and J ends were trimmed by 1 base and 6 bases, with 14 bases remaining between them. Germline lookup yields CDR1 SEHNR and CDR2 FQNEAQ (reference sequence).

DNA of the CDR3: TGTGCCAGCAGTTTAGAGGTCGCTAACTATGGCTACACCTTC. Translated, it gives CASSLEVANYGYTF. The V and J genes are TRBV12-3 or TRBV12-4 and TRBJ1-2; D gene ambiguous. V was pared by 1 base and J by 0 bases, with 6 bases between. This CDR3 contains 14 residues.

In this sample, this clonotype turned up once. V usage is TRBV7-9 and J usage is TRBJ2-7, with 8 bases fitting TRBD2. The closer fit of TRBJ2-5 to the DNA end suggests the J call may be wrong. The length of the CDR3 is 16 residues. Germline CDR1 is SEHNR and CDR2 is FQNEAQ (reference sequence). For the CDR3, the DNA is TGTGCCAGCAGCACCGTACTAGCGGCCCTAGAAGAGACCCAGTACTTC. This sequence encodes CASSTVLAALEETQYF.

The rearrangement joins TRBV7-9 to TRBJ1-2; D perhaps matches TRBD1 (5 bases). Germline V gene lookup returns CDR1 SEHNR and CDR2 FQNEAQ (reference sequence). Trimming removed 5 bases at V and 7 bases at J, with 11 bases between. The CDR3 consists of 12 residues. The CDR3 nucleotides are TGTGCCAGCAGCAGGACACATTGTGGCTACACCTTC. This gives the protein CASSRTHCGYTF.

The chain has TRBV20-1 and TRBJ2-7, with 9 bases lining up with TRBD1. Per the germline V gene, CDR1 is DFQATT and CDR2 is SNEGSKA (reference sequence). There are 13 residues in the CDR3. V shed 6 bases and J 2 bases; nucleotides not matched to a gene: 5. The chain's CDR3 is CSAADRGTYEQYF. In DNA form, the CDR3 reads TGCAGTGCAGCGGACAGGGGAACCTACGAGCAGTACTTC.

The chain uses TRBV11-1 and TRBJ2-6; 8 bases fit TRBD1. V lost 6 bases, J lost 10 bases, and 11 bases stayed unmatched. The CDR3 length is 15 residues. Germline V gene sequence: CDR1 SGHAT, CDR2 FQDESV (reference sequence). CDR3 sequence: CASRPPRTGSNVLTF. The DNA of the CDR3 is TGTGCCAGCAGACCTCCGCGGACAGGGTCAAACGTCCTGACTTTC.